This T cell receptor beta chain was identified in a study of T cell changes during pregnancy in multiple sclerosis. The CDR3 loop spans 17 amino acids. Germline V gene data show CDR1 as SGDLS and CDR2 as YYNGEE. V was pared by 3 bases and J by 5 bases, with 7 bases of the junction left unmatched. Repertoires were generated with immunoSEQ multiplex PCR, while TCRdb's copy carries only in-frame clones and drops some. The sample holds tens of thousands of clones, approximately 86% seen once. This TCR came from a female donor with multiple sclerosis, enrolled in a pregnancy study. The V gene is TRBV9, the J gene TRBJ2-5; 16 bases align to TRBD2. The specimen comprised peripheral blood, sampled in the first trimester of pregnancy. In DNA form, the CDR3 reads TGTGCCAGCAGCGCGGGACTAGCGGGAGGGGAGTGGGAGACCCAGTACTTC. This encodes CASSAGLAGGEWETQYF. The full variable domain, in which reference TRBV9 and TRBJ2-5 provide the parts outside the CDR3, is DSGVTQTPKHLITATGQRVTLRCSPRSGDLSVYWYQQSLDQGLQFLIQYYNGEERAKGNILERFSAQQFPDLHSELNLSSLELGDSALYFCASSAGLAGGEWETQYFGPGTRLLVL.